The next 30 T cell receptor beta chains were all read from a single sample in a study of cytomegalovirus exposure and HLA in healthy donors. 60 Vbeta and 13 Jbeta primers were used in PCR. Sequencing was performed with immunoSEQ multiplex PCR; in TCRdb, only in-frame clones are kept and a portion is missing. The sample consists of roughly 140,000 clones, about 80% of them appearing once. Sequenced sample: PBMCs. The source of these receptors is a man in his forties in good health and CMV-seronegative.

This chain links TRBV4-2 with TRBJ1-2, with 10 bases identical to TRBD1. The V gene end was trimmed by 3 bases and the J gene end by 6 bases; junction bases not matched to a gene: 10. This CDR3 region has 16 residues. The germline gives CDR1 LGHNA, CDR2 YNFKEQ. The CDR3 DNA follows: TGTGCCAGCAGCCAGGACAGGGGGTCTGGGATACATGGCTACACCTTC. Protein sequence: CASSQDRGSGIHGYTF.

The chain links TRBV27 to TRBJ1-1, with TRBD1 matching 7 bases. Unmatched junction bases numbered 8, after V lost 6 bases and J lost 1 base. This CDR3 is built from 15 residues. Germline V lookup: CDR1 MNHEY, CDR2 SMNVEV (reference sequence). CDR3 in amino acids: CASRVEHRGNTEAFF. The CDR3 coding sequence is TGTGCCAGCAGAGTCGAACACAGGGGGAACACTGAAGCTTTCTTT.

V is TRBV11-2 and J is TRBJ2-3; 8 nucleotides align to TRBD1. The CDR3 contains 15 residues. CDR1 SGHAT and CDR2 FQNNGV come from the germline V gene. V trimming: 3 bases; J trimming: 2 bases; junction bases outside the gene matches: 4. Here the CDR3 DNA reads TGTGCCAGCAGCTTCGGACAGGGTTACACAGATACGCAGTATTTT. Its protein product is CASSFGQGYTDTQYF.

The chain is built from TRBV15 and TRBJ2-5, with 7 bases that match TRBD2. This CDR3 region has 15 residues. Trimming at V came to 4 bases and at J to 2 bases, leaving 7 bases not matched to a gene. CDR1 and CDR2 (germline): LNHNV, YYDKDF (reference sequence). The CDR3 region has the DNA TGTGCCACCAGCAAAAGACCCGGGGGGCAAGAGACCCAGTACTTC. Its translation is CATSKRPGGQETQYF.

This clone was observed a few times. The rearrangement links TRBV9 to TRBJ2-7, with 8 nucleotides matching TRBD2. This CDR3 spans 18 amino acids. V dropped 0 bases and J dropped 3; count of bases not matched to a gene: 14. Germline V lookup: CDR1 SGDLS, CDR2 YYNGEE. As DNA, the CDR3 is TGTGCCAGCAGCGTAGGGACGGGCGGGGGGACTAATGGCTACGAGCAGTACTTC. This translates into CASSVGTGGGTNGYEQYF. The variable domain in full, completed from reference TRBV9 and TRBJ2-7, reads DSGVTQTPKHLITATGQRVTLRCSPRSGDLSVYWYQQSLDQGLQFLIQYYNGEERAKGNILERFSAQQFPDLHSELNLSSLELGDSALYFCASSVGTGGGTNGYEQYFGPGTRLTVT.

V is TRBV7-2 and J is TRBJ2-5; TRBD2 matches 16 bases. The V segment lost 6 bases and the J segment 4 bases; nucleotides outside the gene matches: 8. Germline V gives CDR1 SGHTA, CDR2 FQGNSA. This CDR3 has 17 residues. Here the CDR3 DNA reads TGTGCCAGCAGGTCTCCGGGACTAGCGGGGGGGCTAGAGACCCAGTACTTC. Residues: CASRSPGLAGGLETQYF. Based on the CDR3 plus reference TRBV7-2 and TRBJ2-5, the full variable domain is GAGVSQSPSNKVTEKGKDVELRCDPISGHTALYWYRQSLGQGLEFLIYFQGNSAPDKSGLPSDRFSAERTGGSVSTLTIQRTQQEDSAVYLCASRSPGLAGGLETQYFGPGTRLLVL.

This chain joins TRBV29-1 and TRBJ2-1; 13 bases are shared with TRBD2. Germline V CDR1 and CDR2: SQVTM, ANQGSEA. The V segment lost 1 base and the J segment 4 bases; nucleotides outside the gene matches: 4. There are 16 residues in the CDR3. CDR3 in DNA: TGCAGCGTTGAAGTGCCGGGACTAGCGGGGTACAATGAGCAGTTCTTC. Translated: CSVEVPGLAGYNEQFF.

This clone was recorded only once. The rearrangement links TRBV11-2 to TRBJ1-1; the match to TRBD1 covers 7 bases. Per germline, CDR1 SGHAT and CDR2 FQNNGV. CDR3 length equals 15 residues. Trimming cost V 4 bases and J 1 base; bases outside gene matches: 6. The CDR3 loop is CASSSSRDRNTEAFF. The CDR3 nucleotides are TGTGCCAGCAGCTCGTCTCGGGACAGGAACACTGAAGCTTTCTTT.

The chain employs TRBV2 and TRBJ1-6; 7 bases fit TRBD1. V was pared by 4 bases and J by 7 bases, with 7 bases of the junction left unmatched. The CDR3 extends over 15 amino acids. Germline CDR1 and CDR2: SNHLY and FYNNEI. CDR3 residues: CASSGQGGLNSPLHF. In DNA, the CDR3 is TGTGCCAGCAGTGGGCAGGGGGGACTGAATTCACCCCTCCACTTT.

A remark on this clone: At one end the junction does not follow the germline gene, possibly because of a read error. The CDR3 DNA reads as TGCGCCAGCAGCCCGGACAGGGTGAACAGTGAAGCTTTCTTT. It specifies CASSPDRVNSEAFF. This chain joins TRBV5-1 and TRBJ1-1; 8 nucleotides match TRBD1. This CDR3 region has 14 residues. CDR1 is SGHRS, CDR2 YFSETQ, per germline.

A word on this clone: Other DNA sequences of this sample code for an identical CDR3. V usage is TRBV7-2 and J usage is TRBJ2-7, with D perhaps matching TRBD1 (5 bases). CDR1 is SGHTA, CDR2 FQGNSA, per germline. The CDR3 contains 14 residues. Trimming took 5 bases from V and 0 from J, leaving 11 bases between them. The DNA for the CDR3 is TGTGCCAGCAGCCTGGGTAGGGGCTCCTACGAGCAGTACTTC. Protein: CASSLGRGSYEQYF.

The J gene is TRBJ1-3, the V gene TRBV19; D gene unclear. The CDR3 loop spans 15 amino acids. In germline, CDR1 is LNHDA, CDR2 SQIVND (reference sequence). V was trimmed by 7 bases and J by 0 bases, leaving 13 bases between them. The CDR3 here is CASTATGSSGNTIYF. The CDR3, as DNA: TGTGCCAGTACCGCGACGGGAAGCTCTGGAAACACCATATATTTT.

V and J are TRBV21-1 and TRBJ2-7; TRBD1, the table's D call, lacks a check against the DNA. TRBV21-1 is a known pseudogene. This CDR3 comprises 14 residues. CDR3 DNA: TGTGCCAGCAGCAAATACATCCTTTCCCTCGAGCAGTACTTC. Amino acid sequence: CASSKYILSLEQYF.

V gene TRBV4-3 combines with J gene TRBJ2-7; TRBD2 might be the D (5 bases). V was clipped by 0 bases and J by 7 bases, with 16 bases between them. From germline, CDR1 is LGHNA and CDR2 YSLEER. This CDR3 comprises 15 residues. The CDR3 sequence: CASSQDWLEREEQYF. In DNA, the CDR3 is TGCGCCAGCAGCCAAGATTGGCTAGAGAGGGAGGAGCAGTACTTC.

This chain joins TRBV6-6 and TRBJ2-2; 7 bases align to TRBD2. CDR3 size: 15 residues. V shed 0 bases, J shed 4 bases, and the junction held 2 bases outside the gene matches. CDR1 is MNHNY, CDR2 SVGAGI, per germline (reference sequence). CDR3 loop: CASSYSSGVTGELFF. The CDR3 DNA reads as TGTGCCAGCAGTTACTCGAGCGGGGTCACCGGGGAGCTGTTTTTT.

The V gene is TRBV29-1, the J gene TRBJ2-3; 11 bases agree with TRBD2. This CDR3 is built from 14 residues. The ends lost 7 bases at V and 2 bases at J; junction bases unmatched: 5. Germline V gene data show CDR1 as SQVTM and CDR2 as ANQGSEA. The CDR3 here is CSGLAGGDTDTQYF. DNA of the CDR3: TGCAGCGGGCTAGCGGGGGGCGACACAGATACGCAGTATTTT.

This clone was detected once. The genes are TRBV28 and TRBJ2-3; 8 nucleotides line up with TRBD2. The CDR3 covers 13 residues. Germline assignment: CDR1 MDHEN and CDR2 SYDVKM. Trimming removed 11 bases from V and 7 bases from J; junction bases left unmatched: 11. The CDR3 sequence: CACSSGGANTQYF. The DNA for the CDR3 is TGTGCCTGTTCGAGCGGGGGTGCGAATACGCAGTATTTT.

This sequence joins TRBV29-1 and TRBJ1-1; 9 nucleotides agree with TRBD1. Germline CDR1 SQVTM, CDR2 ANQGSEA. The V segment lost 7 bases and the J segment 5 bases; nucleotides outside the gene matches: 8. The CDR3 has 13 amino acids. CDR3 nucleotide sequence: TGCAGCGGAAAACAGGGGGCTGAAACTGAAGCTTTCTTT. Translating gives CSGKQGAETEAFF.

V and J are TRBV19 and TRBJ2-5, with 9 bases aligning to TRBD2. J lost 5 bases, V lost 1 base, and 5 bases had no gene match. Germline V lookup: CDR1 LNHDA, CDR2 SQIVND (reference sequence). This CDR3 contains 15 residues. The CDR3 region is CASSIVSGGRETQYF. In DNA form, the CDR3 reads TGTGCCAGTAGTATAGTTAGCGGGGGTCGGGAGACCCAGTACTTC.

Here the CDR3 reads CASSENPRDSLYTF. In nucleotides, the CDR3 is TGTGCCAGCAGTGAAAACCCAAGGGACAGCCTATACACCTTC. V gene TRBV6-1 combines with J gene TRBJ1-2; 7 nucleotides line up with TRBD1. V was pared by 2 bases and J by 11 bases, with 11 bases of the junction left unmatched. Germline lookup yields CDR1 MNHNS and CDR2 SASEGT. The CDR3 length is 14 residues.

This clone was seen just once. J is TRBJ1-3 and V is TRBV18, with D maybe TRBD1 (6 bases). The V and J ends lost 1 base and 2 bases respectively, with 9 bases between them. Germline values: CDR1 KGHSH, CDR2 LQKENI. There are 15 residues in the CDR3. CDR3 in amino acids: CASSPRQGTGNTIYF. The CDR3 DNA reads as TGTGCCAGCTCACCACGCCAGGGGACTGGAAACACCATATATTTT.

For the CDR3, the DNA is TGTGCCAGCTCACCACCGACAGGGGCCGCCACTGAAGCTTTCTTT. It is translated as CASSPPTGAATEAFF. This chain connects TRBV18 to TRBJ1-1, with 8 bases that match TRBD1. Germline V gives CDR1 KGHSH, CDR2 LQKENI. The trim removed 0 bases at V and 4 bases at J, leaving 4 bases unmatched. CDR3 length: 15 amino acids.

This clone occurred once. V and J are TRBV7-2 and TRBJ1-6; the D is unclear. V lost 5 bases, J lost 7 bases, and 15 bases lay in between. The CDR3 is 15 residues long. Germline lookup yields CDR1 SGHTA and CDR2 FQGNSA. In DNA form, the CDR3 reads TGTGCCAGCAGCCCGACACCATCTGTAAATTCACCCCTCCACTTT. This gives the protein CASSPTPSVNSPLHF.

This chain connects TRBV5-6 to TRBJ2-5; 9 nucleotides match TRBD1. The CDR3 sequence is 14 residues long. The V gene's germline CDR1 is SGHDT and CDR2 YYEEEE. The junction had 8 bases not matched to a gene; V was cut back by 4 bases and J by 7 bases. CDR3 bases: TGTGCCAGCAGCACCGGGGACAGGGATTCGACCCAGTACTTC. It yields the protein CASSTGDRDSTQYF.

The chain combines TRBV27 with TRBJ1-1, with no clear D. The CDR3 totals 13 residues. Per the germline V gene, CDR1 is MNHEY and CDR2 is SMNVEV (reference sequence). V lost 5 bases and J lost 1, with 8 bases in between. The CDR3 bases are TGTGCCAGCAGTCTTCACAGGAACACTGAAGCTTTCTTT. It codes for CASSLHRNTEAFF.

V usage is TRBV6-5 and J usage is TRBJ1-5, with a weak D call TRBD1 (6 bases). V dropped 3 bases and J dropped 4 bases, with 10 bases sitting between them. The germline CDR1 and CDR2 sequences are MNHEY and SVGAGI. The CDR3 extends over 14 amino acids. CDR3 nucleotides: TGTGCCAGCAGTTATTATCAGGGGAATCAGCCCCAGCATTTT. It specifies CASSYYQGNQPQHF.

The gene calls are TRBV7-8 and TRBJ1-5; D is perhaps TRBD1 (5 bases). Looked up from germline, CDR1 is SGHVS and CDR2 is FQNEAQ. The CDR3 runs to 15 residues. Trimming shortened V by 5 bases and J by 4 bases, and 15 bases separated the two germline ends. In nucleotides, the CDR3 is TGTGCCAGCAGCCCACCAGGACACATTAATCAGCCCCAGCATTTT. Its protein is CASSPPGHINQPQHF.

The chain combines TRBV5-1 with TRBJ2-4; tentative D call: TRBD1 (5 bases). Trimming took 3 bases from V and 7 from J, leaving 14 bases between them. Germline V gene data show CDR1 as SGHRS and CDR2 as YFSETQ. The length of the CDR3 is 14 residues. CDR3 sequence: CASSYEAGSNIQYF. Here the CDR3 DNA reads TGCGCCAGCAGCTACGAGGCAGGGTCCAACATTCAGTACTTC.

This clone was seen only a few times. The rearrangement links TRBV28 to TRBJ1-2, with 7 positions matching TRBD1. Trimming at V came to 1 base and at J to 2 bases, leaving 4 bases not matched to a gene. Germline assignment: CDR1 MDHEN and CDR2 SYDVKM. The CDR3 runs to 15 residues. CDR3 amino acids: CASSLLDRTNYGYTF. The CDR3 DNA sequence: TGTGCCAGCAGTTTATTGGACAGGACCAACTATGGCTACACCTTC.

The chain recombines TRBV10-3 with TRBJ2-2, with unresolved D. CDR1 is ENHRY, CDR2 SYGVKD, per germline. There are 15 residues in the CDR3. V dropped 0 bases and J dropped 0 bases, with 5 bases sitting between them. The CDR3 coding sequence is TGTGCCATCAGTGAGTCGAGCCCGAACACCGGGGAGCTGTTTTTT. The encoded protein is CAISESSPNTGELFF.